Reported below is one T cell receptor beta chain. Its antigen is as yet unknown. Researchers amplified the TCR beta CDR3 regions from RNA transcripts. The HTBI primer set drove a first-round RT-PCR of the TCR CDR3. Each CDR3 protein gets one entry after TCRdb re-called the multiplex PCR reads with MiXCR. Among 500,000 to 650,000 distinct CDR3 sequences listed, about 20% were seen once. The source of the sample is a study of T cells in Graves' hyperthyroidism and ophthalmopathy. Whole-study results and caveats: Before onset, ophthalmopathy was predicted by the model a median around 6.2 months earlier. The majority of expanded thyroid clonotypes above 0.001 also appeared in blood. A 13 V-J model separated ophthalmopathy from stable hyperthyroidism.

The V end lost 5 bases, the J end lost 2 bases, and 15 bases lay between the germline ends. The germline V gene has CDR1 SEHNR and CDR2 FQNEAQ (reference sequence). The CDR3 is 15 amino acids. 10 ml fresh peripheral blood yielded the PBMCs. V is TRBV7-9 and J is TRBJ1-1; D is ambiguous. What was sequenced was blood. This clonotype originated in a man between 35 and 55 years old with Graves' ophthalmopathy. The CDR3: CASSPLPDVNTEAFF. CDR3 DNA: TGTGCCAGCAGCCCCCTGCCAGACGTTAACACTGAAGCTTTCTTT.